Sequencing of this TCR beta chain was carried out in a study of shared clonotypes between healthy human individuals. Naive CD8 populations comprised CD45RO-negative cells positively selected for CCR7, excluding terminally differentiated effector memory CD45RA+ cells. Here immunoSEQ multiplex PCR was the method, and the copy in TCRdb shows in-frame clones only, minus some. The table shows approximately 2,200,000 clones, with about 92% occurring only once. The CDR3 covers 15 residues. Germline assignment: CDR1 LNHDA and CDR2 SQIVND (reference sequence). The V and J ends lost 3 bases and 4 bases respectively, with 15 bases between them.

The sequence was collected from a man between 18 and 35 years old in good health. Some clones in this sample may be carry-over from other donors' samples. The gene calls are TRBV19 and TRBJ2-5; D ambiguous. Sequencing used naive CD8+ T cells from PBMCs. The CDR3 region is CASSMTGLPAETQYF. The CDR3 DNA reads as TGTGCCAGTAGTATGACCGGCTTACCCGCAGAGACCCAGTACTTC. Looking up the rest from reference TRBV19 and TRBJ2-5 gives the full variable domain: DGGITQSPKYLFRKEGQNVTLSCEQNLNHDAMYWYRQDPGQGLRLIYYSQIVNDFQKGDIAEGYSVSREKKESFPLTVTSAQKNPTAFYLCASSMTGLPAETQYFGPGTRLLVL.